This TCR beta chain was observed in a study of shared T cell receptors in the human thymus. Germline CDR1 is MGHRA and CDR2 is YSYEKL. CDR3 length: 18 residues. Trimming removed 2 bases from V and 6 bases from J, with 23 bases in between. The method was immunoSEQ multiplex PCR; TCRdb's version includes in-frame clones alone and lacks a portion of them. The data contain hundreds of thousands of clones, around 87% of them singletons. This sample was shared with a second study, whose subject was human thymus T cells. That paper states: Thymic resections from corrective heart surgery supplied the tissue. Unrelated individuals had highly overlapping thymic repertoires, as reported in related research.

The source of this sequence is a boy under two years old with a congenital heart defect. The chain uses TRBV4-1 and TRBJ1-5; D is perhaps TRBD1 (5 bases). The specimen was thymocytes. CDR3 amino acids: CASSQIPPPRVKGQPQHF. The CDR3 nucleotides are TGCGCCAGCAGCCAAATCCCCCCGCCCAGGGTAAAAGGTCAGCCCCAGCATTTT.